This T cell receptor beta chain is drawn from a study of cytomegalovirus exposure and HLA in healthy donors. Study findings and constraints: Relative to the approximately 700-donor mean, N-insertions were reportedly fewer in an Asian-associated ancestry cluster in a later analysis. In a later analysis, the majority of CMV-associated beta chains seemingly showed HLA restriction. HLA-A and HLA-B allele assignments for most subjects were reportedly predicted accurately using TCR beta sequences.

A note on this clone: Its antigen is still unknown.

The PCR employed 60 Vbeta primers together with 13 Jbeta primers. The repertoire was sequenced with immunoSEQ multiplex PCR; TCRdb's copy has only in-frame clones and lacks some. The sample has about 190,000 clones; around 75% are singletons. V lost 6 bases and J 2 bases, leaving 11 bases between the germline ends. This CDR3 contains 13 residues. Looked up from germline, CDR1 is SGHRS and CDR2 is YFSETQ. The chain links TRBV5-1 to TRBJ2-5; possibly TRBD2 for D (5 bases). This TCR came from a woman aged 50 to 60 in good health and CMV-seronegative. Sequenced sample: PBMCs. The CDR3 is CASNPGKQETQYF. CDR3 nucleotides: TGCGCCAGCAACCCGGGGAAACAAGAGACCCAGTACTTC. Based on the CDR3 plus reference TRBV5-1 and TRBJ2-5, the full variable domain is KAGVTQTPRYLIKTRGQQVTLSCSPISGHRSVSWYQQTPGQGLQFLFEYFSETQRNKGNFPGRFSGRQFSNSRSEMNVSTLELGDSALYLCASNPGKQETQYFGPGTRLLVL.